The clone carrying this TCR beta chain has just one count. The germline gives CDR1 SGHNT, CDR2 YYREEE (reference sequence). The CDR3 sequence is 15 residues long. V lost 6 bases to trimming and J lost 3 bases; unmatched junction nucleotides: 10. This sample is drawn from a study of blood T cell repertoires in COVID-19. Overall study context: The United States, Italy and Spain provided the acute and convalescent COVID-19 samples.

Data came from immunoSEQ multiplex PCR; TCRdb stores just in-frame clones and leaves some out. Of fewer than 200,000 clones in the sample, approximately 88% are singletons; the top ten hold approximately 9.4%. Participants reported their clinical history, and cohort assignment relied on those reports. In Cohort 3, a recovered donor had either two negative PCRs, clearance, or symptom resolution. The clonotype was recovered from a young woman who had recovered from COVID-19. J is TRBJ2-7 and V is TRBV5-4; 9 nucleotides match TRBD1. The specimen sequenced was PBMCs or T cells enriched from blood (not recorded which). CDR3 sequence: CASTSKGQGIYEQYF. CDR3 in DNA: TGTGCCAGCACCTCGAAGGGACAGGGCATCTACGAGCAGTACTTC.